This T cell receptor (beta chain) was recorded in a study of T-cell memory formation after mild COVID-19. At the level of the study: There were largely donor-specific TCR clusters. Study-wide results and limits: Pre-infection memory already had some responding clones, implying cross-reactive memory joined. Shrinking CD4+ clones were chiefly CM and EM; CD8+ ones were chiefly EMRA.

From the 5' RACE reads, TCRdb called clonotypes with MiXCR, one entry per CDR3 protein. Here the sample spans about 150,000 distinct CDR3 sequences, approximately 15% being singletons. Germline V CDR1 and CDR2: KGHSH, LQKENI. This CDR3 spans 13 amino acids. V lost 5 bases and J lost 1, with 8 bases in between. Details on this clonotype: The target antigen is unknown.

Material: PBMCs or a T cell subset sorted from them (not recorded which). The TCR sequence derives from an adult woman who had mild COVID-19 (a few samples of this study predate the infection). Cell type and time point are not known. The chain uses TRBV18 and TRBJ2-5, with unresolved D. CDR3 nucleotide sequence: TGTGCCAGCTCATTGGTCAGCCAAGAGACCCAGTACTTC. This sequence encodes CASSLVSQETQYF. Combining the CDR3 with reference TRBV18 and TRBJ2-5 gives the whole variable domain NAGVMQNPRHLVRRRGQEARLRCSPMKGHSHVYWYRQLPEEGLKFMVYLQKENIIDESGMPKERFSAEFPKEGPSILRIQQVVRGDSAAYFCASSLVSQETQYFGPGTRLLVL.